This T cell receptor beta chain is from a study of shared clonotypes between healthy human individuals. TCRdb's table, derived via immunoSEQ multiplex PCR, lists solely in-frame clones and lacks some. The data contain approximately 2.1 million clones, 93% of them singletons. As to this clone: As yet, its antigen is unknown.

Germline CDR1 is SGHRS and CDR2 is YFSETQ. The CDR3 totals 14 residues. V was clipped by 4 bases and J by 2 bases, with 13 bases between them. The study drew its donors from healthy HIV-negative adults without recent acute infections or vaccinations. Whole-study findings and limits: Across a handful of donors, naive CD4 shared roughly 5.2%, naive CD8 more than 3%, memory CD4 more than 2%, memory CD8 0.4%.

Sequenced: naive CD4+ T cells from PBMCs. Subset defined: CD45RA+ positively selected. The receptor's source is a man younger than 35 in good health. Some clones in this sample may be carry-over from other donors' samples. The chain has TRBV5-1 and TRBJ2-7; tentatively, D is TRBD1 (6 bases). DNA for the CDR3: TGCGCCAGCAGCAGTGGGGGCAACGCCTACGAGCAGTACTTC. Amino acids: CASSSGGNAYEQYF.